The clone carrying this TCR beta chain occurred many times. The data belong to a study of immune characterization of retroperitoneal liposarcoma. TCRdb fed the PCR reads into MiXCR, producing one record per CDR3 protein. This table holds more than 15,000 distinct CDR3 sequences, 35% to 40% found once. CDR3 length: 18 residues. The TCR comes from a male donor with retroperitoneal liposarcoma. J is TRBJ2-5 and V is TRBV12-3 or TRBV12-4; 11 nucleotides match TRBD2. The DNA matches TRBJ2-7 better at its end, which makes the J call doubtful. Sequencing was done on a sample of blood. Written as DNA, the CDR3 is TGTGCCAGCAGTGAGACACAAAAACTAGCGGGGGTCCCCTACGAGCAGTACTTC. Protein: CASSETQKLAGVPYEQYF.